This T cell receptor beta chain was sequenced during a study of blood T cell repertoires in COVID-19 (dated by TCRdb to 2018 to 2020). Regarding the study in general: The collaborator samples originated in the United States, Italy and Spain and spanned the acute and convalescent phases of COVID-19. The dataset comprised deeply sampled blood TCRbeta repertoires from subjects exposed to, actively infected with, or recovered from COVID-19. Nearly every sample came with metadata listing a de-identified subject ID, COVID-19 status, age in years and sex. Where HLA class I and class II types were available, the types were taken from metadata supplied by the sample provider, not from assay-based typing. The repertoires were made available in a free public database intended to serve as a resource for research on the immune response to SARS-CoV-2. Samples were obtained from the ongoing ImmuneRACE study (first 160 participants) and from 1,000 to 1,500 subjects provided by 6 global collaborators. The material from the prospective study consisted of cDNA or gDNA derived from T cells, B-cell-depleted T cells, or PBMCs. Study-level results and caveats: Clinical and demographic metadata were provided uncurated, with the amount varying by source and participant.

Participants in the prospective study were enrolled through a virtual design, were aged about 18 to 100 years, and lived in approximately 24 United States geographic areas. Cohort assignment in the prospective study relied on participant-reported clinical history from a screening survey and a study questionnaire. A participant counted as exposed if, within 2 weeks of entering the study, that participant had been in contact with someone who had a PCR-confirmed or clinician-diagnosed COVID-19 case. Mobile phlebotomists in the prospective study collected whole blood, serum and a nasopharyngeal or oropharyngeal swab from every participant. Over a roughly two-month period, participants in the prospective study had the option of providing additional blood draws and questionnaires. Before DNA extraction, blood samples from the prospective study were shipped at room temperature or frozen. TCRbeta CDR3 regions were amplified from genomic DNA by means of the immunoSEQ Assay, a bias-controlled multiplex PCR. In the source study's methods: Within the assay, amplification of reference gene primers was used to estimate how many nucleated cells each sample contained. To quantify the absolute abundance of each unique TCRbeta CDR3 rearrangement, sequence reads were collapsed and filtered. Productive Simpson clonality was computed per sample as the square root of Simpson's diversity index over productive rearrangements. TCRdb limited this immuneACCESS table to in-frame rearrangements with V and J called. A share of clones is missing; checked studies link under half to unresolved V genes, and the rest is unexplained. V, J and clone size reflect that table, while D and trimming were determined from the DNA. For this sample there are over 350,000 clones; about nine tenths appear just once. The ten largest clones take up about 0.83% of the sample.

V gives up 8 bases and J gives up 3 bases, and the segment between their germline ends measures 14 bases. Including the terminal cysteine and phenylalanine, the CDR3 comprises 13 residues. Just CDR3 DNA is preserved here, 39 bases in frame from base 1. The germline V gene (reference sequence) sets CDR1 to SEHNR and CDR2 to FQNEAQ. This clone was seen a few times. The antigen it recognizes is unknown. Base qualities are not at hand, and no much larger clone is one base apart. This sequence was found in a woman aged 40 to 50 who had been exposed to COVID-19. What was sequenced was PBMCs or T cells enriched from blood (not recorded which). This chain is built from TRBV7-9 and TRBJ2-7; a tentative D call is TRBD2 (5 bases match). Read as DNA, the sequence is TGTGCCAGCCACACCAGTGGGAGCTACGAGCAGTACTTC. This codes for CASHTSGSYEQYF.